This T cell receptor beta chain comes out of a study of shared clonotypes between healthy human individuals. The study's findings and limits: Shared across a few donors were about 4.8% of the naive CD4 clonotypes.

Trimming shortened V by 5 bases and J by 8 bases, and 12 bases separated the two germline ends. The CDR3 is 12 amino acids. Looked up from germline, CDR1 is SGHVS and CDR2 is FQNEAQ. Worth noting for this clone: Its antigen is undetermined.

Clones were sequenced by immunoSEQ multiplex PCR, and TCRdb holds only the in-frame ones, with some missing. Here the sample spans millions of clones, 95% being singletons. The chain recombines TRBV7-8 with TRBJ1-1, with D possibly TRBD1 on 5 matching bases. The sequenced sample was naive CD4+ T cells sorted from blood. Regarding subset: CD45RA+ positively selected. This TCR was recovered from a man aged 18 to 35 in good health. The CDR3 loop reads CASSAKTAEAFF. For the CDR3, the DNA is TGTGCCAGCAGCGCAAAGACAGCCGAAGCTTTCTTT.